This T cell receptor beta chain was captured in a study of Graves' ophthalmopathy and Graves' hyperthyroidism. Whole-study findings and limits: The model's prediction of ophthalmopathy progression had 70.59% sensitivity and 72% to 75% specificity. From stable hyperthyroidism, ophthalmopathy was separated by a 13-signature model with around 90% sensitivity and around 79% specificity.

RNA transcripts provided the template for amplifying TCR beta CDR3 regions. An opening RT-PCR round employed HTBI primers and preceded a second-round multiplex PCR. Using its own MiXCR run on the multiplex PCR reads, TCRdb lists one record per CDR3 protein. The data contain approximately 640,000 distinct CDR3 sequences, 35% to 45% of them singletons. Symptoms, serum thyroxine and TRAb, thyroid ultrasound, and orbital computed tomography formed the diagnostic basis. Sampling about 10 ml of fresh peripheral blood provided the PBMCs. Germline V gene data show CDR1 as SNHLY and CDR2 as FYNNEI. CDR3 size: 11 residues. V was clipped by 11 bases and J by 7 bases, with 15 bases between them. For this clonotype: Antigen specificity is unknown.

The sample consisted of peripheral blood. The chain recombines TRBV2 with TRBJ2-7, with D tentatively TRBD2 (6 bases). The receptor was isolated from an adult man with Graves' ophthalmopathy. The CDR3, as DNA: TGTGCCGCGGGGAGCTCCCATGAGCAGTACTTC. Translation: CAAGSSHEQYF.